This TCR beta chain derives from a study of cytomegalovirus exposure and HLA in healthy donors. Primers: 60 Vbeta forward and 13 Jbeta reverse. Sequencing used immunoSEQ multiplex PCR; TCRdb keeps in-frame clones, though not all of them. The sample shows over 110,000 clones, over 65% of them seen only once. Study outcomes and limitations: Follow-up analysis later connected one missense variant in DCLRE1C with trimming of TCR beta V- and J-genes. It was assumed in the presence/absence analyses that sequencing depth was roughly uniform across donors.

In regard to this clone: Its antigen is still unknown.

The sample comprised PBMCs. This receptor was taken from a female donor in good health and CMV-seronegative.

The CDR3 coding sequence is TGCAGTGCGAACCCGGAGAATGAGCAGTTCTTC. The encoded protein is CSANPENEQFF. The chain recombines TRBV20-1 with TRBJ2-1; D call uncertain. The length of the CDR3 is 11 residues. Germline V gene sequence: CDR1 DFQATT, CDR2 SNEGSKA (reference sequence). Trimming took off 6 bases at V and 7 bases at J, with 10 bases between the two ends.